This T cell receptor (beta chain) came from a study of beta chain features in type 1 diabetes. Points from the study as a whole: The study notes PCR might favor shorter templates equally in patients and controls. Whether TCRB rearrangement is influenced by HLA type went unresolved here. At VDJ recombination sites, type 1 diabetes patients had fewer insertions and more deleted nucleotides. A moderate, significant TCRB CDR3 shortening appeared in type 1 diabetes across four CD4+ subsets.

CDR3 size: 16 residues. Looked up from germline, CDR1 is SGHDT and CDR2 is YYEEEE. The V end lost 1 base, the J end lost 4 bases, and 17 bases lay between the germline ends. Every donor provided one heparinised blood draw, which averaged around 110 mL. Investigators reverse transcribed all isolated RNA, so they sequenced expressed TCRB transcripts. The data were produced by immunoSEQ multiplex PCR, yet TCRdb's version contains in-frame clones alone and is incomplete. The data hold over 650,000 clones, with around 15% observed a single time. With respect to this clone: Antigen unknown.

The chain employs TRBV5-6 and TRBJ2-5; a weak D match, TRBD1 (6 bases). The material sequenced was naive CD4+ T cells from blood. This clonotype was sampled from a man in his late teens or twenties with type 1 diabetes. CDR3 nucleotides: TGTGCCAGCAGCTTGCAGGCCTACAGGGATCGAGAGACCCAGTACTTC. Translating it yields CASSLQAYRDRETQYF.